This TCR beta chain comes out of a study of cytomegalovirus exposure and HLA in healthy donors. Study-wide points: According to an earlier analysis, most TCR beta V segments yielded productive rearrangements about 87% or about 30% of the time.

A word on this clone: Its antigen is unidentified.

CDR1 and CDR2 from the germline V gene are SGHTA and FQGTGA. This CDR3 spans 15 amino acids. With 5 bases clipped from V and 4 bases from J, the junction kept 7 bases outside the gene matches. Primers for the PCR totalled 60 Vbeta and 13 Jbeta. Clones were sequenced by immunoSEQ multiplex PCR, and TCRdb holds only the in-frame ones, with some missing. The data contain approximately 140,000 clones, roughly three fifths of them singletons. This receptor was taken from a male donor in good health and CMV-seronegative. The V call is TRBV7-3, the J call TRBJ2-3; 9 bases are a match to TRBD2. Sequencing input: PBMCs. The DNA of the CDR3 is TGTGCCAGCAGCGTGGCGGGGGGGCCCGCAGATACGCAGTATTTT. Protein product: CASSVAGGPADTQYF. The complete variable domain, with remaining parts taken from reference TRBV7-3 and TRBJ2-3, reads GAGVSQTPSNKVTEKGKYVELRCDPISGHTALYWYRQSLGQGPEFLIYFQGTGAADDSGLPNDRFFAVRPEGSVSTLKIQRTERGDSAVYLCASSVAGGPADTQYFGPGTRLTVL.